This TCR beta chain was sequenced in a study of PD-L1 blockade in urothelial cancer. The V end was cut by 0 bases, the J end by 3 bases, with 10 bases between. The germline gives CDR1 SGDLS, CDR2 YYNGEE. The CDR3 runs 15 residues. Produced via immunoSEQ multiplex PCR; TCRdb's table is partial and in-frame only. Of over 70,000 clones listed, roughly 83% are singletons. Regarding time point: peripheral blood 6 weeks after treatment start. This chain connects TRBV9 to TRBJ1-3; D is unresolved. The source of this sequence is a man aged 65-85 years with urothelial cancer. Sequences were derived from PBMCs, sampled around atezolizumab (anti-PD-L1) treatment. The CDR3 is CASSVGSESGNTIYF. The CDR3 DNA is TGTGCCAGCAGCGTAGGGTCGGAGAGTGGAAACACCATATATTTT.